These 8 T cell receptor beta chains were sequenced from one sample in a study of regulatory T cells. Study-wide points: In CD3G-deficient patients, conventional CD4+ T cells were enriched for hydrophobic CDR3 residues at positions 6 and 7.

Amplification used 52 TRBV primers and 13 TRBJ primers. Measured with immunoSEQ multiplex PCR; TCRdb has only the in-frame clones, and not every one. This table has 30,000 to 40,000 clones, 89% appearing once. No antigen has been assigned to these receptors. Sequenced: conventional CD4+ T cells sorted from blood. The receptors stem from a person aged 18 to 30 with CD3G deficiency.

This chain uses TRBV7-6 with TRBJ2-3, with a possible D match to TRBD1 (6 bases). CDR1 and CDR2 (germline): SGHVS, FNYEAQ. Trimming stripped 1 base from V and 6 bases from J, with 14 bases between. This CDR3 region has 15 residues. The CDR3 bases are TGTGCCAGCAGCTTAGGTGACAGGCGGAGTGATACGCAGTATTTT. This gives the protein CASSLGDRRSDTQYF. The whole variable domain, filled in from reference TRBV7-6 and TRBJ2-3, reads GAGVSQSPRYKVTKRGQDVALRCDPISGHVSLYWYRQALGQGPEFLTYFNYEAQQDKSGLPNDRFSAERPEGSISTLTIQRTEQRDSAMYRCASSLGDRRSDTQYFGPGTRLTVL.

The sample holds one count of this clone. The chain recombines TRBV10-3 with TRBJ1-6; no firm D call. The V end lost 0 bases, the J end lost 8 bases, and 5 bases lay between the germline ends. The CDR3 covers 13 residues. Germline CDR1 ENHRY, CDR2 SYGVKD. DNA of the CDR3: TGTGCCATCAGTGAGTCGGACTATTCACCCCTCCACTTT. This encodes CAISESDYSPLHF.

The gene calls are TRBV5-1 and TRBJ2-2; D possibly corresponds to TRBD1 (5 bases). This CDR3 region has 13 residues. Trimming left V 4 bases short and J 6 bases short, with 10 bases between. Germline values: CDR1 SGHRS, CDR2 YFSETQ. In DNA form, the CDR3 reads TGCGCCAGCAGCCAAGTAGGGGCCGGGGAGCTGTTTTTT. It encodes CASSQVGAGELFF. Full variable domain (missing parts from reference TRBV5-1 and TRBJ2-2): KAGVTQTPRYLIKTRGQQVTLSCSPISGHRSVSWYQQTPGQGLQFLFEYFSETQRNKGNFPGRFSGRQFSNSRSEMNVSTLELGDSALYLCASSQVGAGELFFGEGSRLTVL.

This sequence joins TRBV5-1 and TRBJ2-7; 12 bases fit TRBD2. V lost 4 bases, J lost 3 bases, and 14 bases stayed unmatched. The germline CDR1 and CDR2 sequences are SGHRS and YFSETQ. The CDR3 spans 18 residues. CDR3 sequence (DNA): TGCGCCAGCAGCCTCCCGACTAGCGGGAGCTTGTCCGACTACGAGCAGTACTTC. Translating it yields CASSLPTSGSLSDYEQYF.

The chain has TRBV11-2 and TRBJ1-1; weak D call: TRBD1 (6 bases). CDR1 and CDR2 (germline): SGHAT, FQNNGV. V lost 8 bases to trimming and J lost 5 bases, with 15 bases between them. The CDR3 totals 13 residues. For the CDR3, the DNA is TGTGCCAGCTCCCCAAGGGGGAGAACTGAAGCTTTCTTT. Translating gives CASSPRGRTEAFF.

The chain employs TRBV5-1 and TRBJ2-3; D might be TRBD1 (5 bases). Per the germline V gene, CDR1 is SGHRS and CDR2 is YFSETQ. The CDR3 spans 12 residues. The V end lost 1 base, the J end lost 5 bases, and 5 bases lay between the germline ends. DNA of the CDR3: TGCGCCAGCAGCTTGAGGGGAGATACGCAGTATTTT. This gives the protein CASSLRGDTQYF.

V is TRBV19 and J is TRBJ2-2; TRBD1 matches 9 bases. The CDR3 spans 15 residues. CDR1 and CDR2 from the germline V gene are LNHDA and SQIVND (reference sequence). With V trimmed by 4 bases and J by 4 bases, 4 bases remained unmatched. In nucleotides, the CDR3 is TGTGCCAGTAGTAAGACAGGGGGGCGCACCGGGGAGCTGTTTTTT. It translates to CASSKTGGRTGELFF.

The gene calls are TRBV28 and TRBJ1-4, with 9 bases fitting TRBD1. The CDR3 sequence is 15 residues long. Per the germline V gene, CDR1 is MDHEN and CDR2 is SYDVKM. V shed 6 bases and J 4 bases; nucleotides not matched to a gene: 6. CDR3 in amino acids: CASSRTGGLNEKLFF. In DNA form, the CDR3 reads TGTGCCAGCAGCCGAACAGGGGGCCTTAATGAAAAACTGTTTTTT.